This is a list of T cell receptor beta chains from one sample in a study of identical twins. Each CDR3 protein gets one entry after TCRdb re-called the 5' RACE reads with MiXCR. Of fewer than 250,000 distinct CDR3 sequences listed, approximately 9% were seen once; the top ten hold just over 5%. Sample: memory (CD45RO+) T cells sorted from blood. The receptors originated from a woman aged 18 to 35 in good health. CDR3s include the opening cysteine and the closing phenylalanine or tryptophan. The D gene is left open where the match is weak. Clone size appears in some rows only: once, few, many, or a class for an expanded clone.

>.|TRBV7-2|.|TRBJ2-1
TGTGCCAGCAGCCGGACGGAGCAGTTCTTC
CASSRTEQFF
>few|TRBV6-1|.|TRBJ2-7
TGTGCCAGCAGTCCAGCCTGGGACGGCATCTACGAGCAGTACTTC
CASSPAWDGIYEQYF
>.|TRBV14|.|TRBJ2-1
TGTGCCAGCAGCCCAGACCCCCTGAGAGATGAGCAGTTCTTC
CASSPDPLRDEQFF
>.|TRBV7-6|.|TRBJ2-7
TGTGCCAGCAGCTTAGCCGGATGGCAGGAACCCTCCTACGAGCAGTACTTC
CASSLAGWQEPSYEQYF
>few|TRBV7-9|.|TRBJ2-2
TGTGCCAGCAGCTTTCACAGGGAAGCGCTGTTTTTT
CASSFHREALFF
>.|TRBV9|.|TRBJ2-1
TGTGCCAGCAGCGGAGCCCATAGCTCCTACAATGAGCAGTTCTTC
CASSGAHSSYNEQFF
>few|TRBV7-2|.|TRBJ2-7
TGTGCCAGCCGTGCGGCAGCCAACTACGAGCAGTACTTC
CASRAAANYEQYF
>.|TRBV20-1|.|TRBJ2-3
TGCAGTGCTACCTGGTCGAGCACAGATACGCAGTATTTT
CSATWSSTDTQYF
>.|TRBV20-1|TRBD2|TRBJ2-5
TGCAGTGCTGAGTCCGGACTAGCGGGAGGGCCGGGCCTGGGGACCCAGTACTTC
CSAESGLAGGPGLGTQYF
>.|TRBV29-1|.|TRBJ2-3
TGCAGCCACCTTCGGGACCCTCCGGAGACAGATACGCAGTATTTT
CSHLRDPPETDTQYF
>many|TRBV12-3/TRBV12-4|.|TRBJ2-6
TGTGCCAGCAGCCACAATTCTGGGGCCAACGTCCTGACTTTC
CASSHNSGANVLTF
>.|TRBV12-3/TRBV12-4|.|TRBJ2-7
TGTGCCAGCAGTTTAATGGGGAGGCAGTACTTC
CASSLMGRQYF
>few|TRBV5-1|TRBD1|TRBJ1-2
TGCGCCAGCAGCTTGCAGGCCGGCAGGGGGTACTATGGCTACACCTTC
CASSLQAGRGYYGYTF
>.|TRBV6-5|.|TRBJ1-4
TGTGCCAGCAGTTACTCGCGAGGTGAAAAACTGTTTTTT
CASSYSRGEKLFF
>many|TRBV29-1|.|TRBJ2-7
TGCAGCGTTGGACTAGACCCCTACGAGCAGTACTTC
CSVGLDPYEQYF
>.|TRBV20-1|TRBD2|TRBJ2-3
TGCAGTGCTGGTCGCGGGGGGACAAGCACAGATACGCAGTATTTT
CSAGRGGTSTDTQYF
>.|TRBV3-1|TRBD1|TRBJ1-1
TGTGCCAGCAGCCAGCGGGACAGAAAGAACACTGAAGCTTTCTTT
CASSQRDRKNTEAFF
>many|TRBV5-1|.|TRBJ2-7
TGCGCCAGCAGCAAGAGGGGGGACCCGACCCACGAGCAGTACTTC
CASSKRGDPTHEQYF
>few|TRBV10-3|TRBD2|TRBJ2-3
TGTGCCATCAGTGAATCACCGACTAGCGGGTCGAGCACAGATACGCAGTATTTT
CAISESPTSGSSTDTQYF
>.|TRBV12-5|.|TRBJ2-1
TGTGCTAGTGGTTTGGTAGGGGACGGGATCAGCTCCTACAATGAGCAGTTCTTC
CASGLVGDGISSYNEQFF
>few|TRBV20-1|.|TRBJ1-5
TGCAGTGCTAGGGTCGAGACCGGGACCAATCAGCCCCAGCATTTT
CSARVETGTNQPQHF
>few|TRBV18|TRBD2|TRBJ2-7
TGTGCCAGCTCACTAACTGGAGCTAGCGGGGCGAAATCCTACGAGCAGTACTTC
CASSLTGASGAKSYEQYF
>.|TRBV5-1|.|TRBJ1-6
TGCGCCAGCAAACAGGGTCAAGTGGATTCACCCCTCCACTTT
CASKQGQVDSPLHF
>many|TRBV6-2/TRBV6-3|.|TRBJ1-3
TGTGCCAGCAGTTACTCTGCGTCCTCTGGAAACACCATATATTTT
CASSYSASSGNTIYF
>few|TRBV14|.|TRBJ2-7
TGTGCCAGCAGCCAAGGGATGTATTCCTACGAGCAGTACTTC
CASSQGMYSYEQYF
>few|TRBV13|.|TRBJ2-6
TGTGCCAGCAGCTCGAGCTGGGGGGCCAACGTCCTGACTTTC
CASSSSWGANVLTF
>.|TRBV7-2|.|TRBJ2-2
TGTGCCAGCGGCCGGTACACCGGGGAGCTGTTTTTT
CASGRYTGELFF
>.|TRBV6-2/TRBV6-3|TRBD2|TRBJ2-2
TGTGCCAGCACCCACAGCGGGGGAAAAGGCCGCGGGGAGCTGTTTTTT
CASTHSGGKGRGELFF
>few|TRBV20-1|.|TRBJ1-1
TGCAGTGCTACCGTTCCGAACTTGCCTGAAGCTTTCTTT
CSATVPNLPEAFF
>few|TRBV5-1|TRBD2|TRBJ2-7
TGCGCCAGCAGCTCGGGACTAGCGGGCTCCTACGAGCAGTACTTC
CASSSGLAGSYEQYF
>many|TRBV6-1|.|TRBJ2-1
TGTGCCAGCAGGCTGTCCTGGGATGAGCAGTTCTTC
CASRLSWDEQFF
>many|TRBV6-5|.|TRBJ1-1
TGTGCCAGCAGTTACAAGGGAGATGGGAACACTGAAGCTTTCTTT
CASSYKGDGNTEAFF
>few|TRBV28|TRBD1|TRBJ1-2
TGTGCCAGCAGCAAGGGGGGGACAGTGTACTATGGCTACACCTTC
CASSKGGTVYYGYTF
>many|TRBV4-2|TRBD1|TRBJ1-4
TGTGCCAGCAGCTATTCCAGCGACGGGACAGGGGCCGAAAAACTGTTTTTT
CASSYSSDGTGAEKLFF
>many|TRBV5-1|.|TRBJ1-2
TGCGCCAGCAGCTTAGGACAGCTCTTCGGCGGCTACACCTTC
CASSLGQLFGGYTF
>few|TRBV4-1|.|TRBJ2-2
TGCGCCATCAGCCAAGACACCGGGGAGCTGTTTTTT
CAISQDTGELFF
>.|TRBV15|TRBD2|TRBJ2-7
TGTGCCACCAGCAGAGGACTAGCGGGATTCTCCTACGAGCAGTACTTC
CATSRGLAGFSYEQYF
>.|TRBV3-1|.|TRBJ2-2
TGTGCCAGCAGCAACATACAGGGCGGGGAGCTGTTTTTT
CASSNIQGGELFF
>many|TRBV7-9|.|TRBJ2-7
TGTGCCAGCAGCCCGGTTGGGAGCGAGCAGTACTTC
CASSPVGSEQYF
>.|TRBV6-5|.|TRBJ2-5
TGTGCCAGCAGCCCACAGGGATGGGCCCAGTACTTC
CASSPQGWAQYF
>few|TRBV6-2/TRBV6-3|.|TRBJ1-1
TGTGCCAGCAGTTACTCGGGGCAAACAGCTTTCTTT
CASSYSGQTAFF
>.|TRBV29-1|TRBD2|TRBJ2-3
TGCAGCGAGACGGGGGGGGGGAACACAGATACGCAGTATTTT
CSETGGGNTDTQYF
>.|TRBV5-5|.|TRBJ2-7
TGTGCCAGCAGCTTGGGGAGTGAAGGGCAAGAGCAGTACTTC
CASSLGSEGQEQYF
>.|TRBV5-1|TRBD1|TRBJ2-7
TGCGCCAGCAGCTTGGGTGGGACAGTAACCTACGAGCAGTACTTC
CASSLGGTVTYEQYF
>.|TRBV9|.|TRBJ2-2
TGTGCCAGCAGCGACAGGCAAGCTAACACCGGGGAGCTGTTTTTT
CASSDRQANTGELFF
>few|TRBV7-8|.|TRBJ1-1
TGTGCCAGCAGCTTAGGGGGGGGCCGGAGTCCTGAAGCTTTCTTT
CASSLGGGRSPEAFF
>.|TRBV15|.|TRBJ2-5
TGTGCCACCAGCAGAGTTGGGGGGACGGGGGAGACCCAGTACTTC
CATSRVGGTGETQYF